This T cell receptor (beta chain) was sequenced in a study of T cells after yellow fever vaccination. Findings of the study overall: Some clonotypes were seen in both the CD4 and the CD8 compartments. These made up a small share and likely arose from convergent recombination. Clones that expanded after primary vaccination mostly reappeared after the booster (around 96% CD4, 70% to 90% CD8). Compared with primary, the secondary response was weaker and peaked at day 5, not 15. From the bulk population, abundant clonotypes could contaminate and appear within FACS-sorted repertoires.

In TCRdb, the 5' RACE reads were re-called with MiXCR into one record per CDR3 protein. The sample records nearly 550,000 distinct CDR3 sequences, roughly 19% being singletons. Germline CDR1 and CDR2: DFQATT and SNEGSKA (reference sequence). The V end lost 3 bases, the J end lost 3 bases, and 11 bases lay between the germline ends. The CDR3 runs 14 residues. On this clonotype itself: Its target is unknown.

The sample consisted of PBMCs, taken 15 days after the yellow fever booster vaccination. The chain uses TRBV20-1 and TRBJ2-2; D is possibly TRBD1 (5 bases). This TCR came from a man aged 25 to 40 who received the YFV17D yellow fever vaccine. CDR3: CSASPGHYTGELFF. The CDR3 coding sequence is TGCAGTGCTAGCCCAGGACATTACACCGGGGAGCTGTTTTTT.